This T cell receptor beta chain was obtained from a study of chemoradiotherapy in HPV16-positive cancers. As for the study in general: Candidate HPV-specific T-cell clones and common TCR motifs came from functional assays in a couple of HPV16-positive patients.

Over chemoradiotherapy, repertoires were sampled more than once. This clone was counted once. V trimming: 2 bases; J trimming: 6 bases; junction bases outside the gene matches: 3. Germline V lookup: CDR1 MRHNA, CDR2 SNTAGT. The CDR3 is 14 amino acids. The protocol was immunoSEQ multiplex PCR, while the TCRdb copy is restricted to in-frame clones and leaves out a portion. The table records around 2,000 clones, about nine tenths of them present only once. The sequence was obtained from a human donor with HPV-associated anogenital cancer. The specimen comprised tumor tissue, sampled from a patient who underwent chemoradiotherapy. The chain joins TRBV6-4 to TRBJ2-1; 8 bases are shared with TRBD2. In DNA form, the CDR3 reads TGTGCCAGCAGTGACCGGGAGGGGGGCAATGAGCAGTTCTTC. This codes for CASSDREGGNEQFF.